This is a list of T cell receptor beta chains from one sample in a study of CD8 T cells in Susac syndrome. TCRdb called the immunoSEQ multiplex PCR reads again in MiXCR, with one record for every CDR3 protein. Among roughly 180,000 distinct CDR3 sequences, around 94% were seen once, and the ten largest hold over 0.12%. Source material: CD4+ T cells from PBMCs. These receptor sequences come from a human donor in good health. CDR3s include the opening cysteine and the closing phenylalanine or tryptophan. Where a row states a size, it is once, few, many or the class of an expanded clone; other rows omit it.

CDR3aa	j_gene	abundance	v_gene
CASSSPRDSLYGYTF	TRBJ1-2	.	TRBV11-2
CASSLLQGDNEQFF	TRBJ2-1	.	TRBV7-9
CASSLRQGSGANVLTF	TRBJ2-6	.	TRBV7-9
CSARDPRRDGYTF	TRBJ1-2	.	TRBV20-1
CASSQDPRGGETQYF	TRBJ2-5	.	TRBV4-3
CASSSPSYTGELFF	TRBJ2-2	.	TRBV7-2
CSVTQGYETQYF	TRBJ2-5	.	TRBV29-1
CATSSHPGLPNF	TRBJ2-1	.	TRBV15
CASSQDTVSYEQYF	TRBJ2-7	.	TRBV14
CASSLGGKNSPLHF	TRBJ1-6	once	TRBV5-6
CASSPSGYYNEQFF	TRBJ2-1	.	TRBV18
CATSRDLRDNSGNTIYF	TRBJ1-3	.	TRBV15
CASSQEGSYGYTF	TRBJ1-2	.	TRBV3-1
CARPEGVWNTEAFF	TRBJ1-1	.	TRBV6-7
CASSPSDGSSYNEQFF	TRBJ2-1	.	TRBV5-4
CASSSAGSHSPLHF	TRBJ1-6	once	TRBV7-9
CASSTNSPLHF	TRBJ1-6	.	TRBV12-3/TRBV12-4
CASSQDLRLGAASQYF	TRBJ2-5	.	TRBV4-3
CSARDRVDGLRREGFNEQFF	TRBJ2-1	once	TRBV20-1
CASSHSGQGGNTIYF	TRBJ1-3	.	TRBV3-1
CASSLRAMNTEAFF	TRBJ1-1	.	TRBV5-1
CASSTNGAYNEQFF	TRBJ2-1	.	TRBV3-1
CASSFGQGATGELFF	TRBJ2-2	.	TRBV5-1
CSVGQDNEKLFF	TRBJ1-4	.	TRBV29-1
CASSFDSLEQYF	TRBJ2-7	.	TRBV7-2
CAAAERLRLGQFF	TRBJ2-1	.	TRBV10-3
CASSLWTPLNTEAFF	TRBJ1-1	.	TRBV3-1
CASSRTGGHYGYTF	TRBJ1-2	.	TRBV6-5
CASSPTGRGGNTIYF	TRBJ1-3	.	TRBV7-9
CASSQERSSVPWF	TRBJ2-1	.	TRBV4-3
CSAYKVQETQYF	TRBJ2-5	.	TRBV20-1
CASSLWGNSPLHF	TRBJ1-6	.	TRBV12-3/TRBV12-4
CASSSRRLGSYNEQFF	TRBJ2-1	.	TRBV27
CASSPRGLAGGDTQYF	TRBJ2-3	once	TRBV9
CASRGDVDYGYTF	TRBJ1-2	.	TRBV5-1
CASTRTGLADTDTQYF	TRBJ2-3	once	TRBV9
CASSLGSGSPQPQHF	TRBJ1-5	.	TRBV11-3
CSASRVRGTYEQYF	TRBJ2-7	.	TRBV20-1
CASNLGQGSTEAFF	TRBJ1-1	.	TRBV7-8
CASSHRGQENYGYTF	TRBJ1-2	.	TRBV6-6
CASSVTERISEAFF	TRBJ1-1	once	TRBV9
CASSQDEGVGGELFF	TRBJ2-2	.	TRBV4-3
CASREQGANSPLHF	TRBJ1-6	once	TRBV7-9
CASSRPENIQYF	TRBJ2-4	.	TRBV23-1
CASSFGDSRSYEQYF	TRBJ2-7	.	TRBV5-6
CASSSPGQNTEAFF	TRBJ1-1	.	TRBV9
CASSLVSGTNYEQYF	TRBJ2-7	.	TRBV7-9
CSARLGQDNEQFF	TRBJ2-1	.	TRBV20-1
CASSLPRGELFF	TRBJ2-2	.	TRBV7-9